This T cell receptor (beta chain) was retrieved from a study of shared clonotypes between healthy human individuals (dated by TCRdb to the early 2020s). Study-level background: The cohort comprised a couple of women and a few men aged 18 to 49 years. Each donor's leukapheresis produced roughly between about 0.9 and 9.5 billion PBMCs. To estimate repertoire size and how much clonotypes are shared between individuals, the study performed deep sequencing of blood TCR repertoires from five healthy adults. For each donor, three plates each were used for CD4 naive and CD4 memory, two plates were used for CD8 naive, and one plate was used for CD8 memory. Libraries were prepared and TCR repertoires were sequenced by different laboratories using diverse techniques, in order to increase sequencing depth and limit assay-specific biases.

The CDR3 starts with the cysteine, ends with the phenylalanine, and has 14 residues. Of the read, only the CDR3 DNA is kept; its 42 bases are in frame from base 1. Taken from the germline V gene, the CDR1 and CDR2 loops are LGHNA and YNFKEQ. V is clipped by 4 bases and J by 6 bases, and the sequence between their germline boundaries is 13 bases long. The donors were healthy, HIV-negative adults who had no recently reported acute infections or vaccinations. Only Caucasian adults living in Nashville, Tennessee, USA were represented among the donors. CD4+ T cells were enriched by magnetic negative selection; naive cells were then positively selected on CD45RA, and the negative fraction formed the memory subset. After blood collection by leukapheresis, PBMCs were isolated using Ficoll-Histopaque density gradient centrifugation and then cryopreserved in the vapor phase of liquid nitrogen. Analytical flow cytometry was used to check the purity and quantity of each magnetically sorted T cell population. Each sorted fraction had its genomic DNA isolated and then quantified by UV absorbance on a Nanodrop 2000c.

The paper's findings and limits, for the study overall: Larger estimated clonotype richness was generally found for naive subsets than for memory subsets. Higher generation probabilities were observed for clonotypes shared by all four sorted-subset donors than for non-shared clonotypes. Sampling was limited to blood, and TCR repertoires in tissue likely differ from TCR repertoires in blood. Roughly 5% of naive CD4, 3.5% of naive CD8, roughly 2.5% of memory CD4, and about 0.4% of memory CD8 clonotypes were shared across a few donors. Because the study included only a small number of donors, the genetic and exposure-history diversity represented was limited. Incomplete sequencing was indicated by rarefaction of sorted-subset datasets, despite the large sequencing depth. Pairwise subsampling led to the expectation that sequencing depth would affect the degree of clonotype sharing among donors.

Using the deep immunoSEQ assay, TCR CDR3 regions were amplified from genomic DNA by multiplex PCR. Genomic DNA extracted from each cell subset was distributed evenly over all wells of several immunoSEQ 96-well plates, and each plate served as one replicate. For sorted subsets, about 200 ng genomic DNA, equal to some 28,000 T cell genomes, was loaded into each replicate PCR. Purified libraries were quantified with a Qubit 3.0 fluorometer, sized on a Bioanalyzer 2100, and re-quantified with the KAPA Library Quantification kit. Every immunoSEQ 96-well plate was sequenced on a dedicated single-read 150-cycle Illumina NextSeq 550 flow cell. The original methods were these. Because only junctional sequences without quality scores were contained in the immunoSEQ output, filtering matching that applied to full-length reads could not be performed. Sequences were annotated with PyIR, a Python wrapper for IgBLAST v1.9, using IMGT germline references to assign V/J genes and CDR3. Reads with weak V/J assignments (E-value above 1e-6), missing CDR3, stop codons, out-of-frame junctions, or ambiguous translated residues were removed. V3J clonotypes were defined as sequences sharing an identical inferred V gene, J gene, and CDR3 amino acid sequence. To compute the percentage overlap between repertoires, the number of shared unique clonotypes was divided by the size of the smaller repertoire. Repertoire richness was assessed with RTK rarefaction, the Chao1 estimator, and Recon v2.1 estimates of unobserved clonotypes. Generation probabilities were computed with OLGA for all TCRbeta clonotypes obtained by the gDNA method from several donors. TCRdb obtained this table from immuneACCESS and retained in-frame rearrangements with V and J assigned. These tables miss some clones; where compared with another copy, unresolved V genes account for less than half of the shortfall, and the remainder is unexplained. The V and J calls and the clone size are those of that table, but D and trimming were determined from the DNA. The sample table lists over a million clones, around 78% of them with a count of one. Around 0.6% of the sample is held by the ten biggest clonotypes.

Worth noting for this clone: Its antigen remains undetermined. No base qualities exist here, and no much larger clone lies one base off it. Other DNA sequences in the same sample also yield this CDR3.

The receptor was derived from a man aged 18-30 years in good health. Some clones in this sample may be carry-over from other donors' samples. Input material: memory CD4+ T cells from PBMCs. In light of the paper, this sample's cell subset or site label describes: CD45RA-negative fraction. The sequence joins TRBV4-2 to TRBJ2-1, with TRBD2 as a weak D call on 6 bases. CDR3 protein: CASSLRGVGNEQFF. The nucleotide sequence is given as TGTGCCAGCAGCCTTCGCGGGGTAGGCAATGAGCAGTTCTTC.